This TCR beta chain was sequenced for a study of identifying expanded T cells in peripheral blood. The method was immunoSEQ multiplex PCR; TCRdb's version includes in-frame clones alone and lacks a portion of them. The table includes 70,000 to 100,000 clones, about nine tenths detected once. This CDR3 spans 14 amino acids. The germline V gene has CDR1 SGHRS and CDR2 YFSETQ. Trimming shortened V by 3 bases and J by 4 bases, and 13 bases separated the two germline ends. Source material: blood. V and J are TRBV5-1 and TRBJ2-5; D assignment may be TRBD1 or TRBD2 (6 bases each). The clonotype comes from a person aged 18-70 years in good health. Here the CDR3 reads CASSSGRGLETQYF. CDR3 bases: TGCGCCAGCAGCTCCGGCCGGGGGCTAGAGACCCAGTACTTC.